These 6 T cell receptor beta chains came from one sample sequenced in a study of blood T cell repertoires in COVID-19. TCRdb's copy holds only in-frame clones and misses some; the assay was immunoSEQ multiplex PCR. The sample holds fewer than 200,000 clones; 76% are singletons and the top ten take roughly 3.6%. The specimen sequenced was peripheral blood. Receptors originate from a woman over 75 with acute or convalescent COVID-19.

The gene calls are TRBV4-2 and TRBJ1-3; D gene ambiguous. This CDR3 comprises 15 residues. Per the germline V gene, CDR1 is LGHNA and CDR2 is YNFKEQ. Trimming stripped 7 bases from V and 0 bases from J, with 13 bases between. The CDR3 nucleotides read TGTGCCAGCACTCCGTGGGGAGTCTCTGGAAACACCATATATTTT. Translating it yields CASTPWGVSGNTIYF.

V is TRBV27 and J is TRBJ1-1; D is unresolved. This CDR3 has 11 residues. The germline gives CDR1 MNHEY, CDR2 SMNVEV (reference sequence). V shed 8 bases and J shed 5 bases, with 9 bases lying between them. As DNA, the CDR3 is TGTGCCAGCCGGTCGGGGACTGAAGCTTTCTTT. Translated: CASRSGTEAFF.

This clone turned up a few times. The V call is TRBV7-3, the J call TRBJ2-7; 7 nucleotides align to TRBD2. The CDR3 spans 14 residues. CDR1 and CDR2 from the germline V gene are SGHTA and FQGTGA. The trim removed 5 bases at V and 5 bases at J, leaving 9 bases unmatched. This CDR3 is CASSIQGGSHEQYF. The CDR3, as DNA: TGTGCCAGCAGCATCCAGGGCGGGAGCCACGAGCAGTACTTC.

The chain uses TRBV5-1 and TRBJ2-7, with 7 bases identical to TRBD1. The trim removed 4 bases at V and 2 bases at J, leaving 9 bases unmatched. Germline-derived CDR1 and CDR2 are SGHRS and YFSETQ. CDR3 length: 15 residues. The CDR3 DNA follows: TGCGCCAGCAGCCCATACCGGGACAGTCCCTACGAGCAGTACTTC. It is translated as CASSPYRDSPYEQYF.

The chain employs TRBV14 and TRBJ1-2; 7 positions match TRBD1. Trimming removed 3 bases from V and 4 bases from J; junction bases left unmatched: 8. Per germline, CDR1 SGHDN and CDR2 FVKESK. The CDR3 spans 15 residues. The CDR3 DNA reads as TGTGCCAGCAGCCAGGGTAGACAGGGAAGCTATGGCTACACCTTC. Its translation is CASSQGRQGSYGYTF.

This clone was seen more than once but under ten times. J is TRBJ2-7 and V is TRBV5-1, with 8 bases that match TRBD1. CDR1 SGHRS and CDR2 YFSETQ come from the germline V gene. This CDR3 has 15 residues. V was clipped by 4 bases and J by 2 bases; unmatched bases: 8. CDR3 sequence: CASSQTQGAAYEQYF. CDR3 coding DNA: TGCGCCAGCAGCCAGACCCAGGGGGCGGCCTACGAGCAGTACTTC.